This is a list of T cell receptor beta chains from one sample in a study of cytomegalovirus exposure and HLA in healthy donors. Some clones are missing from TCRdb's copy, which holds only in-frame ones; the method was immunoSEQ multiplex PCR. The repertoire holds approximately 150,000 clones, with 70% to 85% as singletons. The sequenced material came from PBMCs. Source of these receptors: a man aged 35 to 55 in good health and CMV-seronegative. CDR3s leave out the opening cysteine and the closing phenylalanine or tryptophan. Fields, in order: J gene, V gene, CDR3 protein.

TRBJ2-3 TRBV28 ATGQGIHTQY
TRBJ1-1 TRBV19 ASSIGPTGVNTEAF
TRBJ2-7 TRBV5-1 ASSSAGTAYEQY
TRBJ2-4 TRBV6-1 ASSETQGAKNIQY
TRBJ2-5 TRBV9 ASSVGTSGKKTQY
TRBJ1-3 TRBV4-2 ASSQDSGVGSSNTIY
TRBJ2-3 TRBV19 ASNSVEEATDTQY
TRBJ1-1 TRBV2 ASSEGQMNTEAF
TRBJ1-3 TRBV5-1 ASSPGGVVGHTIY
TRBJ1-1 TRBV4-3 ASSQVISREAF
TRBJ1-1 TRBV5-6 ASSLGQNAF
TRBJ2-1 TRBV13 ASSGRRGASYNEQF
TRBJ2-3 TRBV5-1 ASRGGLRLGGDTQY
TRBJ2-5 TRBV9 ASSPRGNLQETQY
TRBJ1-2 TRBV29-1 SVEKGQGANYGYT
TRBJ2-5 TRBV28 ASSSWTLQGETQY
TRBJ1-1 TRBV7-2 ASSLPGAGRGTEAF
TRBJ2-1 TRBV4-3 ASSQDRRAGEF
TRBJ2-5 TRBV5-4 ASSLVGRTGRRTQY
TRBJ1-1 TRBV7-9 SSSLALEGARTEAF
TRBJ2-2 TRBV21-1 ASEIPAQQKEGTGELF
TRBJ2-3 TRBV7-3 ASSLGSGGKGTQY
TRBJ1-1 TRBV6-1 ASTPGGNTEAF
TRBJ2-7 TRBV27 ASSRGSRSEQY
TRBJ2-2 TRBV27 ASSLLAGDTGELF
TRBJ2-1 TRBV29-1 SAGIASYNEQF
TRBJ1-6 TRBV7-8 ASSLVLDRGNSPLH
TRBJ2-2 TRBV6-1 ASSGTGNTGELF
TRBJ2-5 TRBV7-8 ASSSTLLAGGRETQY
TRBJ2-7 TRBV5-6 ASSLLGESLPYEQY